This entry concerns a single TCR beta chain. Its cognate antigen is unknown. Viral peptide pool expansion of antigen-specific CD4+ T cells preceded sequencing in the ViraFEST assay. Cells that had been cultured for ten to eleven days were the source of isolated CD4+ T cells. This person caught SARS-CoV-2 sometime from March to December 2020, and PCR testing confirmed the infection. Two doses of BNT162b2 or mRNA-1273 vaccine were administered to participants. The sample comes from a study of vaccination effects on CD4 cells after COVID-19. The overall study: After the second dose, samples were taken at median day 72.

Sequencing used immunoSEQ multiplex PCR; TCRdb keeps in-frame clones, though not all of them. The sample has about 17,000 clones; 74% are singletons. The junction had 11 bases not matched to a gene; V was cut back by 2 bases and J by 5 bases. CDR3 length: 16 amino acids. Per the germline V gene, CDR1 is LGHNA and CDR2 is YNFKEQ. The material was CD4+ T cells from PBMCs cultured with SARS-CoV-2 spike peptides, obtained after COVID-19 vaccination. The TCR originated in a human donor who had a prior SARS-CoV-2 infection. V usage is TRBV4-2 and J usage is TRBJ2-7; 8 nucleotides align to TRBD1. The CDR3 DNA sequence: TGTGCCAGCAGCCAAATGGTGGCGACAGGGGAAAACGAGCAGTACTTC. Its protein is CASSQMVATGENEQYF.